This T cell receptor beta chain comes out of a study of Ad26.COV2.S vaccination and SARS-CoV-2 variants (TCRdb year 2021). Context from the whole study: Donors in the vaccine arm were drawn from COV1001, a phase I-IIa trial of Ad26.COV2.S in healthy adults that was multicentre, randomized, double-blind and placebo-controlled. Trial participants were randomized into five groups of five, in which low-dose or high-dose Ad26.COV2.S was given once or twice, or placebo was given on both occasions. Ad26.COV2.S was given intramuscularly at 5x10^10 or 1x10^11 viral particles, as a single shot or as two shots 56 days apart. A total of around 32 samples were included in the TCR-sequenced set, comprising roughly 19 Ad26.COV2.S vaccine recipients, 5 placebo recipients and 8 SARS-CoV-2 convalescent individuals. TCRbeta repertoire sequencing served as the tool for gauging how specific and how broad the SARS-CoV-2-reactive T cell receptors were following Ad26.COV2.S vaccination. Throughout the experiments and outcome assessment, investigators stayed blinded to trial group allocation.

This sample's treatment or condition label indicates: around 19 received Ad26.COV2.S at low or high dose, single or two shots; 5 received placebo; per-sample allocation not given. For vaccine and placebo recipients, the sequenced repertoires came from samples collected on day 63 after the first injection. Between 29 July and 7 August 2020, Cohort 1b enrolled 25 adults aged 18-55 years at one site in Boston, USA. As a vaccine, Ad26.COV2.S was a replication-incompetent adenovirus type 26 vector that expressed a prefusion-stabilized SARS-CoV-2 spike protein derived from the original Wuhan strain. The CDR3 covers 13 residues, taking in both the cysteine and the phenylalanine. The read is trimmed to its CDR3 DNA, 39 bases read in frame from base 1. CDR1 is given as WNHNN and CDR2 as SYGVQD, both from the germline V gene (reference sequence). V and J lose 0 bases and 9 bases, and a span of 12 bases separates them.

Regarding this clone: The clone's antigen remains unknown. No base quality values were provided; no much bigger clone lies one nucleotide off.

On the study overall, not on this receptor specifically: Vaccine and placebo recipients had comparable non-spike TCR breadth, which fits with the vaccine containing only spike. Compared with placebo recipients, Ad26.COV2.S recipients showed higher spike-specific TCR breadth (P = 0.0014). After vaccination, spike-specific CD8+ and CD4+ T cell responses were reported to show substantial breadth. According to the authors, total T cell responses may have been underestimated by the TCR breadth and depth analyses. The study lacked the statistical power to compare responses across vaccine doses or regimens.

The immunoSEQ Assay was used to sequence TCRbeta CDR3 regions. After extraction, genomic DNA underwent amplification by bias-controlled multiplex PCR, followed by high-throughput sequencing. As for how the authors treated the data: To quantify the absolute abundance of every unique TCRbeta CDR3 region, sequences were collapsed and filtered. T cell fraction was estimated by normalizing TCRbeta template counts to usable DNA, with usable DNA measured through amplification of reference genes found in all nucleated cells. Repertoire TCRs were annotated as SARS-CoV-2-specific when V gene, CDR3 amino acid sequence and J gene were exactly matched to a known reactive TCR set. The reference SARS-CoV-2 TCR set was obtained from MIRA and was filtered for enrichment in COVID-19-positive ImmuneCODE repertoires, whereby public or cross-reactive TCRs were removed. Based on the MIRA antigens, annotated TCRs were further analysed at the level of specific ORF or position within ORF. Breadth was defined as annotated unique rearrangements over total unique productive rearrangements; depth was the summed frequency of those rearrangements. TCR breadth was compared between groups using two-sided Wilcoxon rank-sum tests. The immuneACCESS repertoire file appears here via TCRdb, limited to in-frame rearrangements. These files lack a portion of the clones; in checked studies, under half of the deficit traces to unresolved V genes, and the cause of the others is not known. V and J calls and clone size are as listed in that table; D and trimming were resolved from the DNA. Here the sample has 400,000 or so clones; approximately 86% occur a single time. The ten biggest clones cover under 4% of the sample.

The receptor comes from a person between 18 and 59 years old who received the Ad26.COV2.S COVID-19 vaccine or a placebo. Source: peripheral blood, taken in a trial of Ad26.COV2.S vaccine versus placebo. The V and J segments used are TRBV10-1 and TRBJ2-7; TRBD1 is perhaps the D gene, given 6 matching bases. The CDR3 region reads CASSESWGLGQYF. The nucleotides read TGCGCCAGCAGTGAGTCATGGGGGCTCGGGCAGTACTTC.